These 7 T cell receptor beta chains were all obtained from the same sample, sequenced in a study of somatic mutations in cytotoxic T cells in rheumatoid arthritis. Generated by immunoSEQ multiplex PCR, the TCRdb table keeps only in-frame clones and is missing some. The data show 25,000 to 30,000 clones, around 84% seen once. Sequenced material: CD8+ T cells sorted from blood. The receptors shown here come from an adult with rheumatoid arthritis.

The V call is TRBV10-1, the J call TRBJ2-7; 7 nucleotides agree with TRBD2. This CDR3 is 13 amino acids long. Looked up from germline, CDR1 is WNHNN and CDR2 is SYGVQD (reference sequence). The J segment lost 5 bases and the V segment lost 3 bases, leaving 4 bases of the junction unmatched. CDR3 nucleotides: TGCGCCAGCAGTGAAACGGGAGGCGACGAGCAGTACTTC. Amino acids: CASSETGGDEQYF.

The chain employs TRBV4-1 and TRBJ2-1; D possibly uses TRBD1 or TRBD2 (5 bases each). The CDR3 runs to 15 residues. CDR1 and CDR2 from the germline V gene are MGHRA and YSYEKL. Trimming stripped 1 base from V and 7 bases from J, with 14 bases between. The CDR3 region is CASSQAGSGRNEQFF. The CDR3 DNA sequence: TGCGCCAGCAGCCAAGCGGGCTCGGGGCGGAATGAGCAGTTCTTC.

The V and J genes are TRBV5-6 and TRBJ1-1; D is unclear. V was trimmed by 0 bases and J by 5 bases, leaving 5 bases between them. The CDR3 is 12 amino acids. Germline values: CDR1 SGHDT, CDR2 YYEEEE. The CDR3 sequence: CASSLVSTEAFF. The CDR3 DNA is TGTGCCAGCAGCTTGGTCTCGACTGAAGCTTTCTTT.

The CDR3 region has the DNA TGTGCCAGCAGCAGATTCTCTGGAAACACCATATATTTT. Protein sequence: CASSRFSGNTIYF. The rearrangement links TRBV28 to TRBJ1-3; no clear D gene. This CDR3 comprises 13 residues. Germline V gives CDR1 MDHEN, CDR2 SYDVKM. Trimming took off 6 bases at V and 0 bases at J, with 6 bases between the two ends.

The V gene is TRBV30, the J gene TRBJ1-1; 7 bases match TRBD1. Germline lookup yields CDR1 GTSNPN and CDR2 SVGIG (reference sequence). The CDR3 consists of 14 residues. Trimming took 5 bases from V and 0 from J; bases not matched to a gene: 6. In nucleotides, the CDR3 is TGTGCCTGGGACCCCGGGACAGTGAACACTGAAGCTTTCTTT. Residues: CAWDPGTVNTEAFF.

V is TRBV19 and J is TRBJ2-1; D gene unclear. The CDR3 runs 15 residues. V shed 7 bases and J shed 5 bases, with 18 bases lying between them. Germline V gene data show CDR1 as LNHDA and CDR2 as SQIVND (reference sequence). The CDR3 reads CASTEDLNPHNEQFF. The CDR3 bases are TGTGCCAGTACCGAAGACCTCAACCCACACAATGAGCAGTTCTTC.

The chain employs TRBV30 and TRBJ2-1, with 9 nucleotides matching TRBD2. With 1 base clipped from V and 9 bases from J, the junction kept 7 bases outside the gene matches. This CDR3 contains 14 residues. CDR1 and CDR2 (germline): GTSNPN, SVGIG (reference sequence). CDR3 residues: CAWSEGLASGEQFF. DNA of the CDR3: TGTGCCTGGAGTGAGGGACTAGCCTCGGGTGAGCAGTTCTTC. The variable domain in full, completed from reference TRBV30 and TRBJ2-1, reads SQTIHQWPATLVQPVGSPLSLECTVEGTSNPNLYWYRQAAGRGLQLLFYSVGIGQISSEVPQNLSASRPQDRQFILSSKKLLLSDSGFYLCAWSEGLASGEQFFGPGTRLTVL.